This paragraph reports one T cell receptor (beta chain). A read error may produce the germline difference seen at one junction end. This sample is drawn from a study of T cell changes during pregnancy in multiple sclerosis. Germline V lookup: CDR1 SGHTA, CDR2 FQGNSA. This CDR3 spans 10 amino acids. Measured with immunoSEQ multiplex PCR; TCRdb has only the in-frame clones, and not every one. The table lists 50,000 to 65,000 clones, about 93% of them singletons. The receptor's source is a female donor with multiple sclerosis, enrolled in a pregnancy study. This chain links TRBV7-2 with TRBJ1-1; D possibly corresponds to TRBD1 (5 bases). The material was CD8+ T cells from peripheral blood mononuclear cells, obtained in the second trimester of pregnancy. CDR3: CASSFQTEGF. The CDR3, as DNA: TGTGCCAGCAGCTTTCAGACAGAAGGCTTT.